The rows below give T cell receptor beta chains drawn from one sample of a study of T cell repertoires in cytomegalovirus infection. Via MiXCR, TCRdb re-called the reads, giving one row per CDR3 protein. The sample carries about 310,000 distinct CDR3 sequences, 25% recorded once. No antigen is known for these receptors. This material consisted of cultured PBMCs, taken from culture after CMV antigen stimulation. The receptors originated from a human donor in good health (CMV status not recorded). Some clones in this sample may be carry-over from other donors' samples. Both conserved end residues are part of each CDR3. D genes are given only for firm matches. Size tells how often a clone was seen (once, few, many) or the class of an expanded clone, and some rows leave it out.

>TRBV2|TRBJ2-1|TRBD2|NA
CASNPGLAGGGQFF
TGTGCCAGCAATCCGGGACTAGCGGGAGGGGGGCAGTTCTTC
>TRBV27|TRBJ2-2|TRBD2|NA
CASSLSRTSGRFAGELFF
TGTGCCAGCAGTTTATCCCGGACTAGCGGGAGATTTGCCGGGGAGCTGTTTTTT
>TRBV11-2|TRBJ2-1|NA|NA
CASSLPGRQVNEQFF
TGTGCCAGCAGCTTACCGGGACGACAGGTTAATGAGCAGTTCTTC
>TRBV5-1|TRBJ2-2|NA|NA
CASSLWTGTPPGELFF
TGCGCCAGCAGCTTGTGGACCGGGACCCCTCCCGGGGAGCTGTTTTTT
>TRBV5-1|TRBJ2-3|TRBD2|NA
CASSITSGRFADTQYF
TGCGCCAGCAGCATTACTAGCGGGAGATTCGCAGATACGCAGTATTTT
>TRBV7-2|TRBJ2-1|TRBD2|many
CASSSVLAGSYNEQFF
TGTGCCAGCAGCTCGGTACTAGCGGGATCCTACAATGAGCAGTTCTTC
>TRBV20-1|TRBJ2-7|TRBD2|NA
CSAMGLAGGIRYEQYF
TGCAGTGCTATGGGACTAGCGGGAGGGATTAGATACGAGCAGTACTTC
>TRBV11-2|TRBJ1-1|NA|NA
CASSLGVTAIEAFF
TGTGCCAGCAGCTTAGGTGTGACCGCGATAGAAGCTTTCTTT
>TRBV29-1|TRBJ2-1|NA|NA
CSVGRTESDEQFF
TGCAGCGTTGGACGGACTGAGTCGGATGAGCAGTTCTTC
>TRBV7-8|TRBJ1-2|TRBD1|NA
CASSLTGEGYGYTF
TGTGCCAGCAGCTTAACAGGGGAGGGCTATGGCTACACCTTC
>TRBV6-5|TRBJ2-2|NA|many
CASSYRQLTGELFF
TGTGCCAGCAGTTACCGACAACTCACCGGGGAGCTGTTTTTT
>TRBV14|TRBJ2-3|NA|NA
CASSQGWRGTDTQYF
TGTGCCAGCAGCCAAGGTTGGAGGGGAACAGATACGCAGTATTTT
>TRBV25-1|TRBJ1-6|NA|many
CASSEYNSPLHF
TGTGCCAGCAGTGAATATAATTCACCCCTCCACTTT